The TCR beta chain described here comes from a study of tumor-infiltrating lymphocytes in primary liver carcinoma. On the study more broadly: Donors had hepatocellular carcinoma or combined HCC and intrahepatic cholangiocarcinoma. General study results and limits: Tumor samples exhibited a significantly greater top-250-clone fraction than blood samples (p = 0.039).

Both RNA and DNA were isolated together from about 20-30 mg of bulk tissue that had not been sorted. No patient had received treatment, and all had chronic HBV infection. Of note for this clonotype: Its antigen is currently unknown.

Reverse transcription of around 0.45 ug total RNA with a constant-region primer produced TCR beta cDNA. Slightly modified ARM-PCR, run as three nested multiplex PCR rounds, produced the TCR beta libraries. TCRdb used MiXCR to reprocess the multiplex PCR reads, holding one entry per CDR3 protein. The data hold around 88,000 distinct CDR3 sequences, with 68% observed a single time. The sequencing input was tumor-adjacent normal liver tissue. This clonotype was sampled from a man aged 35 to 55 with primary liver carcinoma and hepatitis B virus infection.

CDR3 residues: CASSPAGNTGELFF. For the CDR3, the DNA is TGCGCCAGCAGCCCTGCAGGAAACACCGGGGAGCTGTTTTTT. The chain is built from TRBV5-1 and TRBJ2-2; D unclear. The CDR3 contains 14 residues. Germline values: CDR1 SGHRS, CDR2 YFSETQ. Trimming shortened V by 4 bases and J by 2 bases, and 9 bases separated the two germline ends.